Each of the 27 T cell receptor beta chains below was sequenced from the same sample in a study of cytomegalovirus exposure and HLA in healthy donors. Produced via immunoSEQ multiplex PCR; TCRdb's table is partial and in-frame only. The table shows approximately 180,000 clones, with just under 90% occurring only once. The material sequenced was PBMCs. These receptors all come from a woman aged 30 to 39 in good health and CMV-seronegative.

J is TRBJ1-1 and V is TRBV5-5; 7 positions match TRBD1. The germline V gene encodes CDR1 SGHKS and CDR2 YYEKEE (reference sequence). CDR3 size: 14 residues. J lost 4 bases, V lost 4 bases, and 7 bases had no gene match. CDR3 sequence: CASSSGQVRTEAFF. In DNA, the CDR3 is TGTGCCAGCAGCAGTGGACAGGTTCGCACTGAAGCTTTCTTT.

The genes are TRBV14 and TRBJ1-1; D not resolved. The CDR3 length is 13 residues. V lost 7 bases, J lost 4 bases, and 13 bases lay in between. CDR1 and CDR2 from the germline V gene are SGHDN and FVKESK. The CDR3 protein is CASTISGSTEAFF. The DNA of the CDR3 is TGTGCCAGCACCATCTCGGGGTCCACTGAAGCTTTCTTT.

This clone appeared a single time. Written as DNA, the CDR3 is TGCGCCAGCAGCGTGACCGGGACAGGGTTATTGGAGACTGAAGCTTTCTTT. This gives the protein CASSVTGTGLLETEAFF. The chain carries TRBV5-1 and TRBJ1-1; 9 nucleotides agree with TRBD1. V dropped 4 bases and J dropped 5; count of bases not matched to a gene: 15. Germline V lookup: CDR1 SGHRS, CDR2 YFSETQ. This CDR3 has 17 residues.

This chain uses TRBV4-1 with TRBJ2-3; no clear D gene. This CDR3 has 15 amino acids. Trimming removed 0 bases at V and 6 bases at J, with 13 bases between. Germline CDR1 reads MGHRA; CDR2 reads YSYEKL. The CDR3 DNA reads TGCGCCAGCAGCCAAGATCTCAGTATTGTGGATACGCAGTATTTT. Protein product: CASSQDLSIVDTQYF.

This rearrangement joins TRBV15 to TRBJ1-6; TRBD1 aligns across 10 bases. This CDR3 region has 14 residues. J gave up 9 bases and V 5 bases, and 4 bases lay outside the gene matches. Germline CDR1 and CDR2: LNHNV and YYDKDF (reference sequence). The CDR3 loop is CATSPDRGGSPLHF. The DNA for the CDR3 is TGTGCCACCAGCCCGGACAGGGGGGGTTCACCCCTCCACTTT. The whole variable domain, remainder taken from reference TRBV15 and TRBJ1-6, is DAMVIQNPRYQVTQFGKPVTLSCSQTLNHNVMYWYQQKSSQAPKLLFHYYDKDFNNEADTPDNFQSRRPNTSFCFLDIRSPGLGDTAMYLCATSPDRGGSPLHFGNGTRLTVT.

On this clone itself: Other nucleotide sequences from this sample produce the same CDR3. V gene TRBV27 combines with J gene TRBJ2-7, with 9 positions matching TRBD2. V lost 0 bases and J lost 4; bases outside the gene matches: 1. The CDR3 is 14 amino acids. Germline-derived CDR1 and CDR2 are MNHEY and SMNVEV (reference sequence). The CDR3 DNA sequence: TGTGCCAGCAGTTTATCTAGCGGGGGATACGAGCAGTACTTC. Translation gives CASSLSSGGYEQYF.

This chain uses TRBV4-2 with TRBJ2-1, with 14 nucleotides matching TRBD2. The CDR3 runs to 17 residues. J gave up 5 bases and V 0 bases, and 3 bases lay outside the gene matches. Germline V gives CDR1 LGHNA, CDR2 YNFKEQ. CDR3 sequence reads: CASSQDEGLAGDNEQFF. The DNA for the CDR3 is TGTGCCAGCAGCCAAGACGAGGGACTAGCGGGGGACAATGAGCAGTTCTTC.

The rearrangement uses TRBV4-1 and TRBJ2-5; 10 bases agree with TRBD2. J lost 3 bases, V lost 4 bases, and 11 bases had no gene match. The CDR3 runs to 17 residues. Germline-derived CDR1 and CDR2 are MGHRA and YSYEKL. This CDR3 reads CASSPVSLAGAEETQYF. Here the CDR3 DNA reads TGCGCCAGCAGCCCGGTGAGTCTAGCGGGGGCAGAAGAGACCCAGTACTTC.

This chain joins TRBV5-4 and TRBJ1-6; D gene unclear. V lost 7 bases and J 0 bases, leaving 5 bases between the germline ends. The CDR3 runs to 13 residues. The germline gives CDR1 SGHNT, CDR2 YYREEE (reference sequence). CDR3 region: CASSSSYNSPLHF. For the CDR3, the DNA is TGTGCCAGCTCGAGCTCCTATAATTCACCCCTCCACTTT.

The rearrangement uses TRBV2 and TRBJ1-6, with a weak D call TRBD1 (5 bases). V shed 7 bases and J shed 6 bases, with 16 bases lying between them. CDR3 length: 15 residues. Germline V gene data show CDR1 as SNHLY and CDR2 as FYNNEI. CDR3 DNA sequence: TGTGCCAGCACCGAATCGGCAGGGATTAATTCACCCCTCCACTTT. It is translated as CASTESAGINSPLHF.

This clone was picked up a small number of times. This rearrangement joins TRBV2 to TRBJ1-2; D is uncertain. The V end was cut by 5 bases, the J end by 4 bases, with 11 bases between. CDR1 is SNHLY and CDR2 is FYNNEI in the germline V gene. The CDR3 sequence is 13 residues long. CDR3 DNA: TGTGCCAGCAGTCCTCGTGGTAGCTATGGCTACACCTTC. Amino acids: CASSPRGSYGYTF.

This chain links TRBV18 with TRBJ2-1, with D possibly being TRBD1 (5 bases). The ends were cut back, 3 bases at V and 5 bases at J, with 14 bases in the middle. Germline-derived CDR1 and CDR2 are KGHSH and LQKENI. The CDR3 extends over 15 amino acids. The CDR3 protein is CASSPGTTADNEQFF. The CDR3 DNA is TGTGCCAGCTCACCGGGTACGACAGCCGACAATGAGCAGTTCTTC.

The chain carries TRBV7-8 and TRBJ1-3; 8 nucleotides align to TRBD1. V shed 1 base and J 13 bases; nucleotides not matched to a gene: 15. Germline assignment: CDR1 SGHVS and CDR2 FQNEAQ. This CDR3 is 16 amino acids long. CDR3 sequence: CASSLGSIHSGGRIYF. DNA of the CDR3: TGTGCCAGCAGCTTAGGGTCAATACATTCAGGGGGCAGGATATATTTT.

The V gene is TRBV14, the J gene TRBJ2-3; 11 bases are shared with TRBD2. Germline CDR1 and CDR2: SGHDN and FVKESK. With 4 bases clipped from V and 1 base from J, the junction kept 10 bases outside the gene matches. The CDR3 extends over 18 amino acids. CDR3 bases: TGTGCCAGCAGCCCCCGATCGGTACTAGCGGGGGGCACAGATACGCAGTATTTT. As protein: CASSPRSVLAGGTDTQYF. The whole variable domain, filled in from reference TRBV14 and TRBJ2-3, reads EAGVTQFPSHSVIEKGQTVTLRCDPISGHDNLYWYRRVMGKEIKFLLHFVKESKQDESGMPNNRFLAERTGGTYSTLKVQPAELEDSGVYFCASSPRSVLAGGTDTQYFGPGTRLTVL.

This clone has just a few counts. This chain joins TRBV19 and TRBJ1-6; D perhaps matches TRBD1 (6 bases). CDR1 LNHDA and CDR2 SQIVND come from the germline V gene (reference sequence). The V end was cut by 7 bases, the J end by 14 bases, with 18 bases between. There are 13 residues in the CDR3. The CDR3 DNA follows: TGTGCCAGTACATCAGGGGCGGTTCACACCCTCCACTTT. This encodes CASTSGAVHTLHF.

The chain recombines TRBV5-6 with TRBJ1-1; D perhaps matches TRBD1 (6 bases). CDR3 length equals 13 residues. Trimming took off 5 bases at V and 1 base at J, with 9 bases between the two ends. Germline-derived CDR1 and CDR2 are SGHDT and YYEEEE. The CDR3 DNA reads as TGTGCCAGCAGGCCGACAGGGAACACTGAAGCTTTCTTT. The encoded protein is CASRPTGNTEAFF.

The rearrangement uses TRBV27 and TRBJ2-5; 7 nucleotides agree with TRBD1. The CDR3 is made up of 14 amino acids. With V trimmed by 4 bases and J by 4 bases, 6 bases remained unmatched. The germline gives CDR1 MNHEY, CDR2 SMNVEV (reference sequence). The CDR3 bases are TGTGCCAGCAGTTCCCGGACAGGAGGAGAGACCCAGTACTTC. Protein: CASSSRTGGETQYF.

This chain links TRBV11-2 with TRBJ2-7, with D unclear. The CDR3 spans 12 residues. Germline loops: CDR1 SGHAT, CDR2 FQNNGV. V lost 5 bases, J lost 2 bases, and 7 bases lay in between. The CDR3 DNA sequence: TGTGCCAGCAGCCCTATAACCTACGAGCAGTACTTC. As protein: CASSPITYEQYF.

This sequence joins TRBV7-8 and TRBJ2-7; D might be TRBD1 (6 bases). Per the germline V gene, CDR1 is SGHVS and CDR2 is FQNEAQ. This CDR3 spans 14 amino acids. Trimming left V 3 bases short and J 2 bases short, with 11 bases between. The CDR3 loop is CASSFRDKAYEQYF. Written as DNA, the CDR3 is TGTGCCAGCAGCTTCCGGGACAAAGCCTACGAGCAGTACTTC.

The gene calls are TRBV5-4 and TRBJ2-3; D call uncertain. CDR1 and CDR2 from the germline V gene are SGHNT and YYREEE (reference sequence). Trimming stripped 4 bases from V and 0 bases from J, with 12 bases between. This CDR3 spans 15 amino acids. The CDR3 coding sequence is TGTGCCAGCAGCCAACACAGAACTAGCACAGATACGCAGTATTTT. This encodes CASSQHRTSTDTQYF.

V usage is TRBV6-5 and J usage is TRBJ1-4, with 10 bases fitting TRBD1. V trimming: 0 bases; J trimming: 6 bases; junction bases outside the gene matches: 1. This CDR3 is built from 15 residues. Germline V gene data show CDR1 as MNHEY and CDR2 as SVGAGI. For the CDR3, the DNA is TGTGCCAGCAGTTACTCGGGGACAGGGGATGAAAAACTGTTTTTT. This encodes CASSYSGTGDEKLFF.

This chain connects TRBV30 to TRBJ1-2; TRBD1 matches at 10 bases. Germline V lookup: CDR1 GTSNPN, CDR2 SVGIG (reference sequence). Losses at the gene ends were 0 bases for V and 6 bases for J; bases not matched to a gene: 1. This CDR3 comprises 13 residues. The CDR3 region is CAWSVGTGDGYTF. The CDR3 coding sequence is TGTGCCTGGAGTGTGGGGACAGGGGATGGCTACACCTTC.

This clone was found a few times. This sample includes further DNA sequences coding for the same CDR3. The chain employs TRBV6-5 and TRBJ1-2; D is unclear. V lost 0 bases, J lost 2 bases, and 4 bases lay in between. The CDR3 is made up of 13 amino acids. Germline CDR1 reads MNHEY; CDR2 reads SVGAGI. DNA for the CDR3: TGTGCCAGCAGTTACTCGTCGAACTATGGCTACACCTTC. As protein: CASSYSSNYGYTF.

The chain combines TRBV6-1 with TRBJ1-6; 8 bases agree with TRBD1. This CDR3 contains 15 residues. Per the germline V gene, CDR1 is MNHNS and CDR2 is SASEGT. Losses at the gene ends were 4 bases for V and 10 bases for J; bases not matched to a gene: 9. Written as DNA, the CDR3 is TGTGCCAGCAGTGGGGAGACAGGGGCTCCATCACCCCTCCACTTT. Its protein is CASSGETGAPSPLHF.

This sequence joins TRBV7-2 and TRBJ2-7; 8 bases align to TRBD1. Germline CDR1 is SGHTA and CDR2 is FQGNSA. V lost 5 bases to trimming and J lost 2 bases; unmatched junction nucleotides: 8. This CDR3 has 15 amino acids. CDR3 region: CASSPDPRGPYEQYF. The CDR3 coding sequence is TGTGCCAGCAGCCCAGACCCCAGGGGGCCCTACGAGCAGTACTTC.

J is TRBJ2-7 and V is TRBV2, with 16 bases identical to TRBD2. Germline CDR1 is SNHLY and CDR2 is FYNNEI. The CDR3 contains 16 residues. The ends lost 6 bases at V and 4 bases at J; junction bases unmatched: 6. The CDR3 DNA follows: TGTGCCAGCAGGGGAGGGACTAGCGGGGGGGGATACGAGCAGTACTTC. This translates into CASRGGTSGGGYEQYF.

The gene calls are TRBV7-6 and TRBJ2-2; TRBD1 aligns across 10 bases. The CDR3 is 15 residues long. J gave up 7 bases and V 7 bases, and 9 bases lay outside the gene matches. Per germline, CDR1 SGHVS and CDR2 FNYEAQ. CDR3 residues: CASTPGQGMDGELFF. The CDR3 bases are TGTGCCAGCACCCCGGGACAGGGGATGGACGGGGAGCTGTTTTTT.